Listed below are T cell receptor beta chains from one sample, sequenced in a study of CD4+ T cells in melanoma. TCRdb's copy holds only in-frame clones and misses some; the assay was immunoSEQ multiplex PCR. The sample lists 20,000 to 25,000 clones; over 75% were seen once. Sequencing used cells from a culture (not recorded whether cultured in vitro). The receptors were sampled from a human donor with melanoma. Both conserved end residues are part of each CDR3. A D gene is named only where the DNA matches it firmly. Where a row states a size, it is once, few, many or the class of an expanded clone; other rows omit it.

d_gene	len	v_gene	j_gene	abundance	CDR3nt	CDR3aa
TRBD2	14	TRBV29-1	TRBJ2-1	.	TGCAGCGTAGCTCGGGGGGGCGGGTACAATGAGCAGTTCTTC	CSVARGGGYNEQFF
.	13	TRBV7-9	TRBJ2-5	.	TGTGCCAGCAGCTTTAACGTGGGGGAGACCCAGTACTTC	CASSFNVGETQYF
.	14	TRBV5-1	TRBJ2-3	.	TGCGCCAGCAGCTTGGGGGCCGAAACAGATACGCAGTATTTT	CASSLGAETDTQYF
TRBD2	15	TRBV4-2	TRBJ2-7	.	TGTGCCAGCAGCGAAACTAGCGGGGGCTCCTACGAGCAGTACTTC	CASSETSGGSYEQYF
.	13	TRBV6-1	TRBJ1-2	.	TGTGCCAGCAGTGTCAGGTCTAACTATGGCTACACCTTC	CASSVRSNYGYTF
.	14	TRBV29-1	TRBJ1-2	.	TGCAGCGTTGAAGTGGGGGGGGTTAACTATGGCTACACCTTC	CSVEVGGVNYGYTF
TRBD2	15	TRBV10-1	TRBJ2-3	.	TGCGCCAGCAGTGCCGGGGGGGCTGGGGCAGATACGCAGTATTTT	CASSAGGAGADTQYF
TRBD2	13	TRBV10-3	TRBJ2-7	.	TGTGCCATCGGGGGGGAAAGGTCCTACGAGCAGTACTTC	CAIGGERSYEQYF
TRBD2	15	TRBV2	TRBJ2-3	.	TGTGCCAGCAAGACTAGCGGGGGGCTAAGAGATACGCAGTATTTT	CASKTSGGLRDTQYF
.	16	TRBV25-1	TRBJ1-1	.	TGTGCCAGCAGGACGGCCGTGGGGGGGACGAACACTGAAGCTTTCTTT	CASRTAVGGTNTEAFF
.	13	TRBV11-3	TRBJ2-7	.	TGTGCCAGCAGCTTAGAACCGGGCCACGAGCAGTACTTC	CASSLEPGHEQYF
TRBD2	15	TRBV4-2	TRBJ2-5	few	TGTGCCAGCAGCTGGCCCGGGACTAGACAAGAGACCCAGTACTTC	CASSWPGTRQETQYF
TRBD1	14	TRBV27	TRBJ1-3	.	TGTGCCAGCAGTCGGAGGACAGGGAGTATCCCCATATATTTT	CASSRRTGSIPIYF
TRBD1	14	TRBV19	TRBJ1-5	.	TGTGCCAGTAGGGATAGACAGGGGGTCCGGCCCCAGCATTTT	CASRDRQGVRPQHF
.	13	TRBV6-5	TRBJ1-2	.	TGTGCCAGCAGTGATCGGACGTCCTATGGCTACACCTTC	CASSDRTSYGYTF
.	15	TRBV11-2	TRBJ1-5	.	TGTGCCAGCAGCTTAAGCGGCGGGAAAAATCAGCCCCAGCATTTT	CASSLSGGKNQPQHF
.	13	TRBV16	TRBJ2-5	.	TGTGCCAGCAGCCAATCAGTCCAAGAGACCCAGTACTTC	CASSQSVQETQYF
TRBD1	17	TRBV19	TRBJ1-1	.	TGTGCCAGTAGTTCTCGCAGGGGGGGCCAAATGAACACTGAAGCTTTCTTT	CASSSRRGGQMNTEAFF
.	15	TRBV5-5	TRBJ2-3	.	TGTGCCAGCAGCTTGCAGGGGACCAGGCAGGATACGCAGTATTTT	CASSLQGTRQDTQYF
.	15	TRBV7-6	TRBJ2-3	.	TGTGCCAGCAGCTTAGCGGGGGGCCCCACAGATACGCAGTATTTT	CASSLAGGPTDTQYF
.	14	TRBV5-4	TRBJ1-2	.	TGTGCCAGCAGCTTGCAGGGCCGTCCGGATGGCTACACCTTC	CASSLQGRPDGYTF
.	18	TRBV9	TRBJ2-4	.	TGTGCCAGCAGCCCAGAGGTAGCGGAAGATTTAGCCAAAAACATTCAGTACTTC	CASSPEVAEDLAKNIQYF
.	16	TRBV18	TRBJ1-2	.	TGTGCCAGCTCACCAGGGTCTCAGCTATCCCTGGGGGGCTACACCTTC	CASSPGSQLSLGGYTF
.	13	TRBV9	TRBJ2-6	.	TGTGCCAGCAAACAAAGTCGGGCCAACGTCCTGACTTTC	CASKQSRANVLTF
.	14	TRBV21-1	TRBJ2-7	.	TGTGCCAGCAGCAGGGCCAGGGAGGGCCACGAGCAGTACTTC	CASSRAREGHEQYF
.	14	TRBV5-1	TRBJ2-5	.	TGCGCCAGCAGCTTTTCCTCAAGGGGGGAGACCCAGTACTTC	CASSFSSRGETQYF
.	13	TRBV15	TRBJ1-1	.	TGTGCCACCAGCAGCGTAGGGGGGACTGAAGCTTTCTTT	CATSSVGGTEAFF
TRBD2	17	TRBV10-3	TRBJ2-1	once	TGTGCCATCAGCATAACGACCCCGGGACTACCATACAATGAGCAGTTCTTC	CAISITTPGLPYNEQFF
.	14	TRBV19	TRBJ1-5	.	TGTGCCAGCGACGGGGGATATAGCAATCAGCCCCAGCATTTT	CASDGGYSNQPQHF
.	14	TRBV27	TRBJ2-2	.	TGTGCCAGCAGACTTACAGGGATCACCGGGGAGCTGTTTTTT	CASRLTGITGELFF
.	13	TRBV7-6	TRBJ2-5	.	TGTGCCAGCAGCCGGACACCTCAAGAGACCCAGTACTTC	CASSRTPQETQYF
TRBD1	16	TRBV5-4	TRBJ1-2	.	TGTGCCAGCAGCTTGGCCCTGACAGGGGTCGACTATGGCTACACCTTC	CASSLALTGVDYGYTF
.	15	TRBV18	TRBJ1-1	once	TGTGCCAGCTCACCACAGGGGGGCAAGAACACTGAAGCTTTCTTT	CASSPQGGKNTEAFF
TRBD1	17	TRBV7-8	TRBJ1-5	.	TGTGCCAGCAGCTTAGTCCGAGGGGGCACAGGGAATCAGCCCCAGCATTTT	CASSLVRGGTGNQPQHF
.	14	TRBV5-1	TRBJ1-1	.	TGCGCCAGCAGCTTTTGGTCCGTGAACACTGAAGCTTTCTTT	CASSFWSVNTEAFF
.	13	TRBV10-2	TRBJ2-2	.	TGCGCCAGCTATAACGGACCGGCCGGGGAGCTGTTTTTT	CASYNGPAGELFF
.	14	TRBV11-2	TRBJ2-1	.	TGTGCCAGCAGCACCCGGGGGTGGAACAATGAGCAGTTCTTC	CASSTRGWNNEQFF
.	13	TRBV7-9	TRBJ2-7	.	TGTGCCAGCAGTGTGACAGGAGCCTACGAGCAGTACTTC	CASSVTGAYEQYF
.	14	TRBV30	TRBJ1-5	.	TGTGCCTGGAGTATTGGAGGGTTCAATCAGCCCCAGCATTTT	CAWSIGGFNQPQHF
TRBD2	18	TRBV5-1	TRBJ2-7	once	TGCGCCAGCAGCTTGGCCGACTTAGCGGGGGTTATCTCCTACGAGCAGTACTTC	CASSLADLAGVISYEQYF
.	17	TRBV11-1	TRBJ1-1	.	TGTGCCAGCAGCTTAGGGGGATATCGGACAGCGAACACTGAAGCTTTCTTT	CASSLGGYRTANTEAFF
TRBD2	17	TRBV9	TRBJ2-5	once	TGTGCCAGCAGCGTAGCTACTAGCGGGGGGGTCGGAGAGACCCAGTACTTC	CASSVATSGGVGETQYF
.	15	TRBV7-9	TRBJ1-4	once	TGTGCCAGCAGCCGGGGTGAGGCAACTAATGAAAAACTGTTTTTT	CASSRGEATNEKLFF
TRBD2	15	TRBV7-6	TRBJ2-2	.	TGTGCCAGCAGCAGCGGGGGGAGAAGCACCGGGGAGCTGTTTTTT	CASSSGGRSTGELFF
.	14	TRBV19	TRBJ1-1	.	TGTGCCAGTAGTATAGGGCCCGTGGGGCAGAAGGCTTTCTTT	CASSIGPVGQKAFF
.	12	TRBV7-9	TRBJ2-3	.	TGTGCCAGCAGTGCAGGGTCAGCTACGCAGTATTTT	CASSAGSATQYF
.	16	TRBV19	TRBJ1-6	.	TGTGCCAGTAGTTCTTTTGGTCGGGGTAGCAATTCACCCCTCCACTTT	CASSSFGRGSNSPLHF
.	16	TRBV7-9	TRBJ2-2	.	TGTGCCAGCAGCCGGCCGAGAACAGGGAGCACCGGGGAGCTGTTTTTT	CASSRPRTGSTGELFF
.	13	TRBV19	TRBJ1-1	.	TGTGCCACCCGACCCGGAGAGTTCACTGAAGCTTTCTTT	CATRPGEFTEAFF
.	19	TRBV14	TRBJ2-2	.	TGTGCCAGCAGCCAAGGGCGCCTAGCGTTTTCCCCGAACACCGGGGAGCTGTTTTTT	CASSQGRLAFSPNTGELFF
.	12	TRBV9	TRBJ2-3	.	TGTGCCAGCAGTTTTAGAGCAGATACGCAGTATTTT	CASSFRADTQYF
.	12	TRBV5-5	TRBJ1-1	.	TGTGCCAGCAGGGCCTGGGGAACTGAAGCTTTCTTT	CASRAWGTEAFF
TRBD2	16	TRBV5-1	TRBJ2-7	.	TGCGCCAGCAGCTTGGCCGGAGGACTAGCTGCCTACGAGCAGTACTTC	CASSLAGGLAAYEQYF